This entry lists 22 T cell receptor beta chains sequenced from one sample in a study of blood T cell repertoires in COVID-19. Produced via immunoSEQ multiplex PCR; TCRdb's table is partial and in-frame only. This sample has approximately 190,000 clones, with around 80% found just once. The sample taken for sequencing was peripheral blood. All receptors come from a man aged 25-40 years with active or convalescent COVID-19.

The genes are TRBV27 and TRBJ2-5; TRBD1 aligns across 8 bases. This CDR3 has 19 residues. CDR1 is MNHEY and CDR2 is SMNVEV in the germline V gene (reference sequence). With 6 bases clipped from V and 5 bases from J, the junction kept 23 bases outside the gene matches. The CDR3 DNA reads TGTGCCAGCAGGCCCCGCCCGGACAGGGCAACAACGCCCCAGGAGACCCAGTACTTC. This sequence encodes CASRPRPDRATTPQETQYF.

The chain uses TRBV19 and TRBJ2-2, with 13 bases aligning to TRBD2. The CDR3 is made up of 17 amino acids. The germline V gene encodes CDR1 LNHDA and CDR2 SQIVND (reference sequence). The J segment lost 7 bases and the V segment lost 3 bases, leaving 8 bases of the junction unmatched. CDR3 nucleotides: TGTGCCAGTAGTATCCCCGGACTAGCGGGAGTCGGCGGGGAGCTGTTTTTT. Protein product: CASSIPGLAGVGGELFF.

This chain joins TRBV30 and TRBJ1-6, with D unclear. This CDR3 comprises 13 residues. V was shortened by 2 bases and J by 6 bases, with 8 bases between the two germline ends. Germline V gene sequence: CDR1 GTSNPN, CDR2 SVGIG (reference sequence). CDR3 bases: TGTGCCTGGAGTTTCCTCGGTAATTCACCCCTCCACTTT. It encodes CAWSFLGNSPLHF.

V and J are TRBV27 and TRBJ1-1; TRBD1 is a possible D gene (5 bases). Trimming cost V 7 bases and J 4 bases, with 19 bases left between them. The CDR3 contains 15 residues. The germline CDR1 and CDR2 sequences are MNHEY and SMNVEV (reference sequence). This chain's CDR3 is CASMSLRSGLTEAFF. As DNA, the CDR3 is TGTGCCAGCATGTCGCTTCGGTCAGGGCTCACTGAAGCTTTCTTT.

The V call is TRBV4-2, the J call TRBJ2-3; 15 nucleotides match TRBD2. The CDR3 consists of 21 residues. Germline trimming cut 2 bases from V and 5 bases from J; bases unmatched to any gene: 17. Per the germline V gene, CDR1 is LGHNA and CDR2 is YNFKEQ. As DNA, the CDR3 is TGTGCCAGCAGCCAATTTCTGGGACTAGCGGGGGGCCCCCCGTTGGGAGATACGCAGTATTTT. Amino acids: CASSQFLGLAGGPPLGDTQYF.

V usage is TRBV6-6 and J usage is TRBJ1-2; D not certain. CDR1 MNHNY and CDR2 SVGAGI come from the germline V gene (reference sequence). CDR3 size: 15 residues. Trimming took off 0 bases at V and 0 bases at J, with 8 bases between the two ends. CDR3 region: CASSYSRHANYGYTF. In DNA, the CDR3 is TGTGCCAGCAGTTACTCGAGACATGCTAACTATGGCTACACCTTC.

About this clone itself: Different DNA sequences within this sample yield the same CDR3. CDR3 protein: CAWSDQGNYGYTF. The CDR3 DNA is TGTGCCTGGAGTGATCAGGGGAACTATGGCTACACCTTC. The rearrangement links TRBV30 to TRBJ1-2; a possible D gene is TRBD1 (6 bases). From germline, CDR1 is GTSNPN and CDR2 SVGIG (reference sequence). The CDR3 runs 13 residues. Trimming stripped 1 base from V and 2 bases from J, with 8 bases between. The entire variable domain, with the rest obtained from reference TRBV30 and TRBJ1-2, is as follows: SQTIHQWPATLVQPVGSPLSLECTVEGTSNPNLYWYRQAAGRGLQLLFYSVGIGQISSEVPQNLSASRPQDRQFILSSKKLLLSDSGFYLCAWSDQGNYGYTFGSGTRLTVV.

The rearrangement links TRBV14 to TRBJ1-6, with D perhaps TRBD1 (6 bases). There are 14 residues in the CDR3. V lost 0 bases and J 6 bases, leaving 6 bases between the germline ends. The germline V gene has CDR1 SGHDN and CDR2 FVKESK. CDR3 amino acids: CASSQEGGNSPLHF. DNA of the CDR3: TGTGCCAGCAGCCAAGAAGGGGGTAATTCACCCCTCCACTTT.

The chain joins TRBV28 to TRBJ1-4; D might be TRBD1 (5 bases). This CDR3 comprises 14 residues. V was shortened by 4 bases and J by 7 bases, with 13 bases between the two germline ends. CDR1 is MDHEN and CDR2 is SYDVKM in the germline V gene. Here the CDR3 reads CASSSLVGPEKLFF. The DNA for the CDR3 is TGTGCCAGCAGTTCCTTGGTGGGGCCTGAAAAACTGTTTTTT.

The genes are TRBV24-1 and TRBJ1-2; TRBD1 is a possible D gene (5 bases). Trimming removed 2 bases at V and 8 bases at J, with 17 bases between. This CDR3 comprises 15 residues. Per germline, CDR1 KGHDR and CDR2 SFDVKD. The CDR3 sequence: CATSDSGVGPEGYTF. CDR3 nucleotides: TGTGCCACCAGTGATTCAGGCGTGGGGCCTGAAGGCTACACCTTC.

This chain links TRBV28 with TRBJ1-1, with 8 bases matching TRBD1. The junction had 11 bases not matched to a gene; V was cut back by 7 bases and J by 7 bases. The CDR3 sequence is 14 residues long. Germline V gives CDR1 MDHEN, CDR2 SYDVKM. This CDR3 is CASIYTGTGHEAFF. The CDR3 DNA sequence: TGTGCCAGCATCTATACCGGGACAGGCCATGAAGCTTTCTTT. The whole variable domain, remainder taken from reference TRBV28 and TRBJ1-1, is DVKVTQSSRYLVKRTGEKVFLECVQDMDHENMFWYRQDPGLGLRLIYFSYDVKMKEKGDIPEGYSVSREKKERFSLILESASTNQTSMYLCASIYTGTGHEAFFGQGTRLTVV.

This sequence joins TRBV7-2 and TRBJ2-5; 11 bases map to TRBD1. The length of the CDR3 is 16 residues. Germline CDR1 reads SGHTA; CDR2 reads FQGNSA. V dropped 5 bases and J dropped 5; count of bases not matched to a gene: 10. CDR3 in DNA: TGTGCCAGCAGCCAGCGGGACAGGGGGTTCGGGGAGACCCAGTACTTC. Encoded protein: CASSQRDRGFGETQYF.

The genes are TRBV28 and TRBJ1-1; TRBD1 matches 11 bases. The CDR3 runs to 16 residues. Germline-derived CDR1 and CDR2 are MDHEN and SYDVKM. The V gene end was trimmed by 5 bases and the J gene end by 6 bases; junction bases not matched to a gene: 11. The CDR3 spells CASSILPGQGGAEAFF. In DNA, the CDR3 is TGTGCCAGCAGTATCCTCCCGGGACAGGGGGGGGCTGAAGCTTTCTTT. Full variable domain (remainder filled in from reference TRBV28 and TRBJ1-1): DVKVTQSSRYLVKRTGEKVFLECVQDMDHENMFWYRQDPGLGLRLIYFSYDVKMKEKGDIPEGYSVSREKKERFSLILESASTNQTSMYLCASSILPGQGGAEAFFGQGTRLTVV.

The chain combines TRBV7-9 with TRBJ1-1, with D maybe TRBD1 (6 bases). Deletions cut 6 bases from V and 8 bases from J, with 10 bases between. The CDR3 length is 11 residues. Looked up from germline, CDR1 is SEHNR and CDR2 is FQNEAQ (reference sequence). The CDR3 region is CASRDSLEAFF. CDR3 nucleotides: TGTGCCAGCAGGGACAGTTTAGAAGCTTTCTTT.

J is TRBJ1-2 and V is TRBV16; 7 bases are shared with TRBD1. From germline, CDR1 is KGHSY and CDR2 FQNENV. This CDR3 region has 13 residues. V gave up 2 bases and J gave up 8 bases; unmatched junction bases: 5. The CDR3 DNA sequence: TGTGCCAGCAGCCAAGGGGGACAGATCGGCTACACCTTC. It translates to CASSQGGQIGYTF.

The chain is built from TRBV5-1 and TRBJ1-6; TRBD1 aligns across 8 bases. Germline CDR1 and CDR2: SGHRS and YFSETQ. This CDR3 contains 13 residues. Losses at the gene ends were 6 bases for V and 11 bases for J; bases not matched to a gene: 7. The CDR3 sequence is CASIGQGFPPLHF. For the CDR3, the DNA is TGCGCCAGCATTGGACAGGGATTCCCACCCCTCCACTTT.

The chain carries TRBV4-1 and TRBJ1-1; perhaps TRBD1 as D (6 bases). Trimming cost V 2 bases and J 2 bases, with 18 bases left between them. CDR1 is MGHRA and CDR2 is YSYEKL in the germline V gene. The CDR3 contains 17 residues. This CDR3 is CASSQFRDTFGNTEAFF. In nucleotides, the CDR3 is TGCGCCAGCAGCCAATTCCGGGACACCTTTGGTAACACTGAAGCTTTCTTT.

This clone occurred once. The genes are TRBV23-1 and TRBJ2-1; 8 bases are a match to TRBD1. TRBV23-1 is designated an ORF whose function remains uncertain. J gave up 0 bases and V 0 bases, and 13 bases lay outside the gene matches. CDR3 size: 20 residues. The CDR3 spells CASSQSVRTGGLGSYNEQFF. CDR3 nucleotide sequence: TGCGCCAGCAGTCAATCGGTGCGCACAGGGGGGTTGGGCTCCTACAATGAGCAGTTCTTC.

The V and J genes are TRBV6-6 and TRBJ1-1; TRBD1 is a possible D gene (6 bases). Germline CDR1 is MNHNY and CDR2 is SVGAGI (reference sequence). Trimming pared 2 bases from V and 4 bases from J, leaving 8 bases between. The CDR3 covers 13 residues. The CDR3 loop reads CASSYDRSTEAFF. The DNA for the CDR3 is TGTGCCAGCAGTTACGACAGGAGCACTGAAGCTTTCTTT.

The chain links TRBV14 to TRBJ1-1, with TRBD1 as a possible D gene (5 bases). V was trimmed by 1 base and J by 4 bases, leaving 13 bases between them. The CDR3 is made up of 15 amino acids. Germline V gene sequence: CDR1 SGHDN, CDR2 FVKESK. CDR3 DNA sequence: TGTGCCAGCAGCCAAGGGCAGGGTTGGGGCACTGAAGCTTTCTTT. It specifies CASSQGQGWGTEAFF.

The chain carries TRBV24-1 and TRBJ2-5; TRBD2 aligns across 13 bases. Per germline, CDR1 KGHDR and CDR2 SFDVKD. After removal of 3 bases from V and 7 bases from J, the junction contained 7 bases not matched to a gene. The CDR3 has 16 residues. The CDR3 DNA follows: TGTGCCACCAGTGATGACGGACTAGCGGGGGCTGGGACCCAGTACTTC. Translated, it gives CATSDDGLAGAGTQYF.

CDR3 nucleotides: TGTGCCAGCAGGGGGACAGGGGGAGGAGAAAAACTGTTTTTT. Translation: CASRGTGGGEKLFF. The chain has TRBV27 and TRBJ1-4; 11 bases fit TRBD1. The junction had 5 bases not matched to a gene; V was cut back by 6 bases and J by 8 bases. CDR1 MNHEY and CDR2 SMNVEV come from the germline V gene (reference sequence). CDR3 length: 14 amino acids.